This TCR beta chain was obtained from a study of chemoradiotherapy in HPV16-positive cancers. V was pared by 4 bases and J by 5 bases, with 9 bases between. The CDR3 spans 12 residues. Germline CDR1 reads SQVTM; CDR2 reads ANQGSEA. This clone was detected only a few times. What it binds is unknown. Sequencing was performed with immunoSEQ multiplex PCR; in TCRdb, only in-frame clones are kept and a portion is missing. The sample records about 39,000 clones, more than 65% being singletons. Findings and caveats of the study: HPV-specific T cells were functionally defined from only a couple of HPV16-positive patients. Candidate HPV-specific clones and E7-related TCR motifs grew in tumor during treatment.

The sample here was blood, taken from a patient who underwent chemoradiotherapy. The sequence came from a human donor with HPV-associated anogenital cancer. V is TRBV29-1 and J is TRBJ1-5, with a weak D call TRBD1 (6 bases). Here the CDR3 reads CSVGDTYQPQHF. The DNA of the CDR3 is TGCAGCGTTGGGGACACTTATCAGCCCCAGCATTTT.